This T cell receptor beta chain was observed in a study of blood T cell repertoires in COVID-19. From germline, CDR1 is MNHEY and CDR2 SMNVEV (reference sequence). The CDR3 is 13 residues long. V gave up 6 bases and J gave up 4 bases; unmatched junction bases: 5. Participants were placed into cohorts based on the clinical history they reported. Assay used: immunoSEQ multiplex PCR; TCRdb lists only in-frame clones, some missing. The table has 150,000 to 200,000 clones, roughly 88% seen once. Sequenced material: PBMCs or T cells enriched from blood (not recorded which). The source is a woman in her forties or fifties who had recovered from COVID-19. The chain couples TRBV27 to TRBJ1-1; TRBD1 aligns across 7 bases. For the CDR3, the DNA is TGTGCCAGCAGACCGACAGGGCTCACTGAAGCTTTCTTT. This encodes CASRPTGLTEAFF.